This TCR beta chain was identified during a study of T cell responses to AZD1222 COVID-19 vaccine. The CDR3 loop spans 19 amino acids. Trimming cost V 2 bases and J 3 bases; bases outside gene matches: 15. Germline CDR1 reads SGDLS; CDR2 reads YYNGEE. Notes on the study in general: Baseline testing showed seropositivity in only six AZD1222 recipients. Donors were chiefly white British, with a greater number of females, and clonal diversity was perhaps underestimated. Targets within unmutated variant regions were reportedly found for nearly half of spike-specific TCRs.

Some clones are missing from TCRdb's copy, which holds only in-frame ones; the method was immunoSEQ multiplex PCR. The sample records 160,000 or so clones, around nine tenths being singletons. As to this clone: Its target is not known.

This sample comprised peripheral blood, obtained 28 days after the second AZD1222 dose. This TCR was recovered from an adult who received the AZD1222 COVID-19 vaccine. The chain links TRBV9 to TRBJ2-2, with TRBD1 identical over 8 bases. The DNA for the CDR3 is TGTGCCAGCAGCGTGACAGCACACCCGGGACAGGTTGACACCGGGGAGCTGTTTTTT. It specifies CASSVTAHPGQVDTGELFF.